This TCR beta chain comes out of a study of post-analysis software for immune sequencing data. Turning to the study itself: Several disease courses (relapsing-remitting, secondary progressive and progressive-relapsing) of multiple sclerosis were included.

The V end was cut by 8 bases, the J end by 0 bases, with 8 bases between. The CDR3 totals 13 residues. The germline V gene has CDR1 MNHEY and CDR2 SMNVEV (reference sequence). Broader study findings: Compared against controls, patients with multiple sclerosis displayed significantly lower normalized Chao1 diversity. Patients showed TRBV5-6, TRBV5-1 and TRBV20-1 among about five TRBV segments more frequent than in controls.

Of note for this clonotype: As yet, its antigen is unknown.

Unique molecular identifiers were carried by the TCR beta cDNA libraries. T cells, about 0.95 to 11 million of them, yielded about 500,000 cDNA molecules. TCRdb redid the calling of the PCR reads with MiXCR, one entry per CDR3 protein. The repertoire holds approximately 730,000 distinct CDR3 sequences, with about 45% as singletons. The clonotype was recovered from a girl between 5 and 17 years old with multiple sclerosis. This chain joins TRBV27 and TRBJ2-1; D gene unclear. The sequenced sample was blood. The CDR3: CASGISSYNEQFF. In DNA, the CDR3 is TGTGCCAGCGGGATAAGCTCCTACAATGAGCAGTTCTTC.